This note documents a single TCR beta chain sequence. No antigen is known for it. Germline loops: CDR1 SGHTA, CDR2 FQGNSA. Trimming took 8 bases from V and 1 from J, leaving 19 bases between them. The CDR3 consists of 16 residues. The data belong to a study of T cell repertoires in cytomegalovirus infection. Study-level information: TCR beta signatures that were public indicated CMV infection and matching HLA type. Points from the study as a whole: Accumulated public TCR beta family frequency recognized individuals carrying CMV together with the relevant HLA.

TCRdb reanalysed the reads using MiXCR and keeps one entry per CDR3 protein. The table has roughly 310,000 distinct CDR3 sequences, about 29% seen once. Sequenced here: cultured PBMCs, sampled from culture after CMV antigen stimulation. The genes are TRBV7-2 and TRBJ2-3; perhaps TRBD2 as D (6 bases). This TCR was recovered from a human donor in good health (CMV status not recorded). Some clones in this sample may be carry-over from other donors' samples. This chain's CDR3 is CASGSRGRRGTDTQYF. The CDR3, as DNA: TGTGCCAGCGGCTCAAGGGGTCGGAGGGGCACAGATACGCAGTATTTT.